Listed below are T cell receptor beta chains from one sample, sequenced in a study of cytomegalovirus exposure and HLA in healthy donors. The data were produced by immunoSEQ multiplex PCR, yet TCRdb's version contains in-frame clones alone and is incomplete. Of some 120,000 clones detected, over 65% appear once; the ten largest clones hold roughly 2%. Sequencing was performed on PBMCs. These receptors all stem from a man in his late teens or twenties in good health and CMV-seronegative. CDR3s include the opening cysteine and the closing phenylalanine or tryptophan.

cdr3_aa	j_call	cdr3_length	v_call
CASSQQGTYSYEQYF	TRBJ2-7	15	TRBV7-2
CASSPASTDTQYF	TRBJ2-3	13	TRBV19
CASSSPGQGAYGYTF	TRBJ1-2	15	TRBV27
CASSAGSGYTF	TRBJ1-2	11	TRBV7-6
CASSYSGHINTEAFF	TRBJ1-1	15	TRBV6-5
CASNTLGGAGELFF	TRBJ2-2	14	TRBV6-6
CSVPHMGGGYTF	TRBJ1-2	12	TRBV29-1
CASSPPLTGELFF	TRBJ2-2	13	TRBV18
CASSLGTGVLNTEAFF	TRBJ1-1	16	TRBV7-2
CASSIGSRGNQPQHF	TRBJ1-5	15	TRBV19
CASSLEGTGRLYGYTF	TRBJ1-2	16	TRBV5-1
CASSSPTGREAFF	TRBJ1-1	13	TRBV25-1